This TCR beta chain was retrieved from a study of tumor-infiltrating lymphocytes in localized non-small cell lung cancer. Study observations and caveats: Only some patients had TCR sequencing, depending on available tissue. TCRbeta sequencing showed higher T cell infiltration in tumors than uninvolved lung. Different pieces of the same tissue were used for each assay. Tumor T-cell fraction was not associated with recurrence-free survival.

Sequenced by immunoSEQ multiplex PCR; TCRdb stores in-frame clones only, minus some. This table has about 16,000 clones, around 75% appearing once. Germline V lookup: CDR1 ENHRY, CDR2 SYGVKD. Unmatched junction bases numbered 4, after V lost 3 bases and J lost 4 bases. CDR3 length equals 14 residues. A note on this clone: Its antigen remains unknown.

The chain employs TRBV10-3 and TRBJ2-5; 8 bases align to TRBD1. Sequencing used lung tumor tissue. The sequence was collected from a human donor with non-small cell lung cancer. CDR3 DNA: TGTGCCATCAGTGATACAGGGGGTACAGAGACCCAGTACTTC. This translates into CAISDTGGTETQYF.